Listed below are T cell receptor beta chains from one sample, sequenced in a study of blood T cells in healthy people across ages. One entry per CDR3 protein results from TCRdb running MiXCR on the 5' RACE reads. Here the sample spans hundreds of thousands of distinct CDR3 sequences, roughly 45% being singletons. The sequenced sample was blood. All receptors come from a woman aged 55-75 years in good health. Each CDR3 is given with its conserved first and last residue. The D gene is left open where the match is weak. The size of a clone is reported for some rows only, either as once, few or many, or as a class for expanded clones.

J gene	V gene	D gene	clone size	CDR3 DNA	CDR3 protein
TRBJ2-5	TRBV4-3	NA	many	TGCGCCAGCAGCCGGGTTAAGGCGGTACAAGAGACCCAGTACTTC	CASSRVKAVQETQYF
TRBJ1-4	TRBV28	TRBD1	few	TGTGCCAGCATCACCGGGACAGGGGGTGAAAAACTGTTTTTT	CASITGTGGEKLFF
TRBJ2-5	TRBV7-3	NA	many	TGTGCCAGCAGCTTCCAAGGGGCCCAAGAGACCCAGTACTTC	CASSFQGAQETQYF
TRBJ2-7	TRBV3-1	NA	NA	TGTGCCAGCAGCCAATCAGGCAGGGCCACCTACGAGCAGTACTTC	CASSQSGRATYEQYF
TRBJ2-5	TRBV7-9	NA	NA	TGTGCCAGCAGCTTAGGAATCGTGTTTGAGACCCAGTACTTC	CASSLGIVFETQYF
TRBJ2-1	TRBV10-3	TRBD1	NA	TGTGCCATCAGTGTACGACAGGGGAACGGATACAATGAGCAGTTCTTC	CAISVRQGNGYNEQFF
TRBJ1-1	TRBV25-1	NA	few	TGTGCCAGCAGTGAGGGAGGACGAAACACTGAAGCTTTCTTT	CASSEGGRNTEAFF
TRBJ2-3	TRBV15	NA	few	TGTGCCACCAGCAGTGGGGGAAACCAAGTCACAGATACGCAGTATTTT	CATSSGGNQVTDTQYF
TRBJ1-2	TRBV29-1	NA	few	TGCAGCGTTGATCACTCGGGACTGTCTAACTATGGCTACACCTTC	CSVDHSGLSNYGYTF
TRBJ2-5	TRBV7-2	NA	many	TGTGCCAGCAGCTCCCCGGGACTCACGGGGGAGACCCAGTACTTC	CASSSPGLTGETQYF
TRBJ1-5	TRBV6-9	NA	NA	TGTGCCAGCAGTTACGTCGGACAGTATAGCAATCAGCCCCAGCATTTT	CASSYVGQYSNQPQHF
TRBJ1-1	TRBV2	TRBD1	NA	TGTGCCAGCAGTGAAGCACAGGGGGCTAGGGCTGAAGCTTTCTTT	CASSEAQGARAEAFF
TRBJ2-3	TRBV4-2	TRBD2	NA	TGTGCCAGCAGCCAAGTCTTCAAGATTCTAGCGGGCCCCCTTGGGGATACGCAGTATTTT	CASSQVFKILAGPLGDTQYF
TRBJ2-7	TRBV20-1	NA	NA	TGCAGTGCTAGACATCCCCTAGCCCCAAACAATGAGCAGTACTTC	CSARHPLAPNNEQYF
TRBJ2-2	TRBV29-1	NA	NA	TGCAGCGTTATAGACAGGACCGCGAACACCGGGGAGCTGTTTTTT	CSVIDRTANTGELFF
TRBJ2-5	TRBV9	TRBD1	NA	TGTGTCAGCAGCTCTTCGACAGGGTCCCACAATGAGCAGTACTTC	CVSSSSTGSHNEQYF
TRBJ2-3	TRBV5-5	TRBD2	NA	TGTGCCAGCAGCTTGCGGGGGACTAGCGCATCAGATACGCAGTATTTT	CASSLRGTSASDTQYF
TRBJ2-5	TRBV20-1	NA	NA	TGCAGTGCTAGAGATCTGGGGTTGAAGAATGAGCAGTACTTC	CSARDLGLKNEQYF
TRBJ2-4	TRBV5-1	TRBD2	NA	TGCGCCAGCAGCTCCGGGACTAGCGTCCTGAACATTCAGTACTTC	CASSSGTSVLNIQYF
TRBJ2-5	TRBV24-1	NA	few	TGTGCCACCAGTGATAGCCAAGAGACCCAGTACTTC	CATSDSQETQYF